The rows below give T cell receptor beta chains drawn from one sample of a study of cytomegalovirus exposure and HLA in healthy donors. TCRdb keeps only in-frame clones here, not all; method: immunoSEQ multiplex PCR. The sample holds some 140,000 clones, approximately 80% seen once. Sequenced input: PBMCs. The receptors originated from a woman between 50 and 59 years old in good health and CMV-seropositive. CDR3s include the opening cysteine and the closing phenylalanine or tryptophan. The D gene is left open where the match is weak. Only some rows state a clone size, as once, few, many or a class for expanded clones.

d_call j_call v_call clone_size cdr3_nt cdr3_aa
TRBD1 TRBJ1-2 TRBV13 few TGTGCCAGCAGCGCGGACAGGTCTGGCTACACCTTC CASSADRSGYTF
TRBD1 TRBJ1-2 TRBV9 . TGTGCCAGCAGCCCTTGGGACAGGGAGGGGGATGGCTACACCTTC CASSPWDREGDGYTF
TRBD1 TRBJ1-5 TRBV12-5 . TGTGCTAGTGGCCTCGACAGGGGGAGCAATCAGCCCCAGCATTTT CASGLDRGSNQPQHF
TRBD2 TRBJ2-1 TRBV7-6 . TGTGCCAGCAGCCTAGCGGCCCTCTCCTACAATGAGCAGTTCTTC CASSLAALSYNEQFF
. TRBJ1-1 TRBV18 few TGTGCCAGCTCACCTCCTACGTATAGGGGAACTGAAGCTTTCTTT CASSPPTYRGTEAFF
TRBD2 TRBJ2-1 TRBV11-3 . TGTGCCAGCAGCTCCCCTACTAGCGGGGGAAGCGGTGAGCAGTTCTTC CASSSPTSGGSGEQFF
. TRBJ2-4 TRBV2 . TGTGCCAGCAGTTTGTCAGGTCATGACATTCAGTACTTC CASSLSGHDIQYF
TRBD1 TRBJ2-1 TRBV10-3 . TGTGCCATCAGGGGGGACAGGGGCAGCAGTTCGTACAATGAGCAGTTCTTC CAIRGDRGSSSYNEQFF
TRBD2 TRBJ2-3 TRBV9 . TGTGCCAGCAGCGGGGGACTACACAGCACAGATACGCAGTATTTT CASSGGLHSTDTQYF
TRBD1 TRBJ2-2 TRBV19 . TGTGCCAGTAGGACAGGGTTCCTGAACACCGGGGAGCTGTTTTTT CASRTGFLNTGELFF
TRBD2 TRBJ2-7 TRBV4-1 . TGCGCCAGCAGCCAAGTTCGTGCGGGGGTCTACGAGCAGTACTTC CASSQVRAGVYEQYF
TRBD1 TRBJ2-2 TRBV10-3 . TGTGCCACCTCCGGACAGGGCGACACCGGGGAGCTGTTTTTT CATSGQGDTGELFF
. TRBJ2-7 TRBV5-4 . TGTGCCAGCAGCTTAGAACAGGCCTCCCACGAGCAGTACTTC CASSLEQASHEQYF
TRBD2 TRBJ2-3 TRBV10-1 . TGCGCCAGCACCCGACTAGCGGGGGGCCGGGCAGATACGCAGTATTTT CASTRLAGGRADTQYF
. TRBJ2-7 TRBV5-1 . TGCGCCAGCAGCTTGATTGAGACAGGAAACTACGAGCAGTACTTC CASSLIETGNYEQYF
TRBD1 TRBJ1-6 TRBV18 . TGTGCCAGCTCACCAACCTCCGGGACAGGGAATTCACCCCTCCACTTT CASSPTSGTGNSPLHF
. TRBJ1-2 TRBV11-2 once TGTGCCAGCAGCCATGACACTGATGGCTACACCTTC CASSHDTDGYTF
TRBD1 TRBJ2-5 TRBV5-6 . TGTGCCAGCACCGCGGTAAGACAGGGCAAACAGACCCAGTACTTC CASTAVRQGKQTQYF
TRBD2 TRBJ2-5 TRBV5-8 . TGTGCCAGCAGCCCCGGACTAGCGGGGGGGGAGACCCAGTACTTC CASSPGLAGGETQYF
TRBD1 TRBJ2-5 TRBV5-4 . TGTGCCAGCAGCCCAGACAGGGAACAAGAGACCCAGTACTTC CASSPDREQETQYF
TRBD1 TRBJ2-7 TRBV29-1 . TGCAGCGGGGGTAGGGGGCTATACGAGCAGTACTTC CSGGRGLYEQYF
TRBD1 TRBJ1-6 TRBV7-3 . TGTGCCAGCAGCTCCTCACCCTCCGACAGGGGGTATAATTCACCCCTCCACTTT CASSSSPSDRGYNSPLHF
. TRBJ1-1 TRBV19 . TGTGCCAGTAGTAGGGACTCCTGGGGGACTGAAGCTTTCTTT CASSRDSWGTEAFF
. TRBJ2-3 TRBV9 . TGTGCCAGCAGCGTAGCTATACAGCCCACAGATACGCAGTATTTT CASSVAIQPTDTQYF
. TRBJ2-3 TRBV11-3 . TGTGCCAGCAGCTTATCAACAGATACGCAGTATTTT CASSLSTDTQYF
TRBD2 TRBJ2-5 TRBV7-2 . TGTGCCAGCAGCTCCACTAGCGGGGGGCACCGCACGCAGTACTTC CASSSTSGGHRTQYF
. TRBJ2-5 TRBV9 . TGTGCCAGCAGCGTAGGTGGGCATATGGCTGAGACCCAGTACTTC CASSVGGHMAETQYF
. TRBJ2-1 TRBV7-2 few TGTGCCAGCAGCTTGGGTAGCCGAAATGAGCAGTTCTTC CASSLGSRNEQFF
TRBD2 TRBJ2-5 TRBV7-2 . TGTGCCAGCAGCCTCGGACTAGCGGGGTTATTGGAGACCCAGTACTTC CASSLGLAGLLETQYF
. TRBJ2-7 TRBV7-8 . TGTGCCAGCAGCTTCAGGACAAGGGAGCAGTACTTC CASSFRTREQYF
. TRBJ2-5 TRBV29-1 . TGCAGCGTTGAAGCGGCGGGACGGGGGGAGACCCAGTACTTC CSVEAAGRGETQYF
TRBD2 TRBJ2-1 TRBV2 . TGTGCCAGCAGTGTGCTGCGGGGGGGGAAGAATGAGCAGTTCTTC CASSVLRGGKNEQFF
TRBD1 TRBJ1-5 TRBV7-2 few TGTGCCAGCAGCCCAGGGACAGGGATGACTCAGCCCCAGCATTTT CASSPGTGMTQPQHF
. TRBJ1-1 TRBV19 . TGTGCCAGTAGTATTGCGGGCGCGGGGACTGAAGCTTTCTTT CASSIAGAGTEAFF
TRBD2 TRBJ2-7 TRBV30 . TGTGCCTGGAGTGTCACGCGGGGGGGATCCTACGAGCAGTACTTC CAWSVTRGGSYEQYF
. TRBJ2-3 TRBV7-8 . TGTGCCAGCAGCCCCCACCAGTCTAGCACAGATACGCAGTATTTT CASSPHQSSTDTQYF
TRBD2 TRBJ2-3 TRBV7-2 . TGTGCCAGCAGCCCTCGCGCTAGCGGGGATACAGATACGCAGTATTTT CASSPRASGDTDTQYF
. TRBJ2-7 TRBV7-9 few TGTGCCAGCAGCTTTGATCAGGGTACAGTCGAGCAGTACTTC CASSFDQGTVEQYF
TRBD1 TRBJ1-2 TRBV23-1 . TGCGCCAGCAGTCAAAACGTACCGACAGGGATAATAGGCTACACCTTC CASSQNVPTGIIGYTF
. TRBJ2-5 TRBV6-5 . TGTGCCAGCAGACTGGGACTTGCCCAAGAGACCCAGTACTTC CASRLGLAQETQYF
. TRBJ2-5 TRBV10-3 . TGTGCCATCAGGGGTGACAGACAAGAGACCCAGTACTTC CAIRGDRQETQYF
TRBD1 TRBJ2-1 TRBV5-4 . TGTGCCAGCAGCGCGGGACAGGGGGCTTACAATGAGCAGTTCTTC CASSAGQGAYNEQFF
TRBD1 TRBJ2-5 TRBV5-1 . TGCGCCAGCACCCAGGGGGCTAGAGAGACCCAGTACTTC CASTQGARETQYF
TRBD2 TRBJ2-1 TRBV7-7 . TGTGCTAGCAGCCCCTCACTAGCGGACAATGAGCAGTTCTTC CASSPSLADNEQFF
TRBD2 TRBJ2-1 TRBV14 . TGTGCCAGCAGCCAAGATGAGGGAGGGATCGACAATGAGCAGTTCTTC CASSQDEGGIDNEQFF
TRBD1 TRBJ2-3 TRBV18 few TGTGCCAGCTCACCAAGGCTAGGACAGGGGAGCACAGATACGCAGTATTTT CASSPRLGQGSTDTQYF
. TRBJ2-7 TRBV13 . TGTGCCAGCACCTCCGAGGGGGCGGGAGAGCAGTACTTC CASTSEGAGEQYF
TRBD2 TRBJ2-3 TRBV9 . TGTGCCAGCAGCGTAGCCCCTAGCGGGTTGCGGGATACGCAGTATTTT CASSVAPSGLRDTQYF
. TRBJ1-6 TRBV11-3 . TGTGCCAGCCCCGCCCCAAAGTCACGGGTCCCGCGCTTT CASPAPKSRVPRF
TRBD1 TRBJ1-2 TRBV2 . TGTGCCAGCAGTGGGGGACAGGGGGCGTTCAGCTATGGCTACACCTTC CASSGGQGAFSYGYTF
. TRBJ1-1 TRBV6-1 . TGTGCCAGCAGTCCCGGTTACACTGAAGCTTTCTTT CASSPGYTEAFF
TRBD2 TRBJ2-2 TRBV5-4 once TGTGCCAGCAGCTTCCCGCTAGCGGGGGGGCCCCCCGGGGAGCTGTTTTTT CASSFPLAGGPPGELFF
. TRBJ1-1 TRBV11-1 few TGTGCCAGCAGCCCACGCGGGAGCACTGAAGCTTTCTTT CASSPRGSTEAFF
. TRBJ1-5 TRBV28 . TGTGCCAGCAGTCCACATAGGGGAAGTCAGCCCCAGCATTTT CASSPHRGSQPQHF
TRBD1 TRBJ2-4 TRBV15 once TGTGCCACCAGCAGAGATCTGGACAGGGGGACTCACAAAAACATTCAGTACTTC CATSRDLDRGTHKNIQYF
. TRBJ2-3 TRBV7-9 . TGTGCCAGCAGCCCCCTCATATCTAGCGCCTCGGATACGCAGTATTTT CASSPLISSASDTQYF
. TRBJ2-1 TRBV12-5 . TGTGCTAGTGCACCCCCGACAGTTTCCTCCTACAATGAGCAGTTCTTC CASAPPTVSSYNEQFF
. TRBJ2-2 TRBV11-3 . TGTGCTACCAGGCAGGGTGCCACCGGGGAGCTGTTTTTT CATRQGATGELFF
TRBD2 TRBJ2-3 TRBV9 . TGTGCCAGCAGCGTAGACGGGGGGGCAGGAGATACGCAGTATTTT CASSVDGGAGDTQYF
TRBD2 TRBJ2-7 TRBV27 . TGTGCCAGCACCTCCCTAGGTGTCGGGGGGTACGAGCAGTACTTC CASTSLGVGGYEQYF